This T cell receptor (beta chain) was sequenced in a study of cytomegalovirus exposure and HLA in healthy donors. About the study: Out of approximately 170 million T cells, an earlier analysis found 117 million unique TCR beta sequences in total.

Broader study findings: 87-base-pair reads could not separate some V segments, including TRBV6-2 and TRBV6-3.

Donors showed nominal health when sampled, although they likely had unrecorded immune exposures. The CDR3 sequence is 17 residues long. Germline values: CDR1 LNHDA, CDR2 SQIVND (reference sequence). Trimming took 7 bases from V and 5 from J; bases not matched to a gene: 14. PCR amplification relied on 60 Vbeta primers (plus 13 Jbeta primers). Authors' processing steps: In a later analysis, of around 83 million unique beta chains, roughly 9.9 million appeared in at least two donors. Clones were read by immunoSEQ multiplex PCR, and TCRdb kept only the in-frame ones, dropping some. That table gives V, J and clone size, and the DNA gave D and trimming. The table shows about 120,000 clones, with under 90% occurring only once. On this clone itself: Antigen specificity is unknown.

This clonotype was sampled from a woman in her thirties or forties in good health and CMV-seronegative. The specimen sequenced was PBMCs. The chain links TRBV19 to TRBJ1-4, with 9 bases that match TRBD1. CDR3 in DNA: TGTGCCAGTACAGTAGGGACAGGGATCCCGAGAAATGAAAAACTGTTTTTT. Translated: CASTVGTGIPRNEKLFF.